This record looks at one T cell receptor beta chain sequence and its context. The data were taken from a study of control samples from healthy donors and cancer patients. Data came from immunoSEQ multiplex PCR; TCRdb stores just in-frame clones and leaves some out. This table holds approximately 220,000 clones, 85% to 95% found once. Between the trimmed V and J ends, which lost 8 bases and 0 bases, there was a span of 7 bases. The CDR3 is made up of 12 amino acids. Germline V lookup: CDR1 MDHEN, CDR2 SYDVKM. What was sequenced was blood. The chain employs TRBV28 and TRBJ1-2; no clear D. This receptor was obtained from a man aged 50-60 years in good health. The CDR3 protein is CASGPTNYGYTF. As DNA, the CDR3 is TGTGCCAGCGGGCCAACTAACTATGGCTACACCTTC.